Listed below are T cell receptor beta chains from one sample, sequenced in a study of blood T cells in healthy people across ages. TCRdb reprocessed the 5' RACE reads via MiXCR and lists one record per CDR3 protein. This sample has 700,000 to 950,000 distinct CDR3 sequences, with more than 40% found just once. Sequenced: blood. All receptors derive from a woman aged 55-70 years in good health. The CDR3 runs from the conserved cysteine through the conserved F or W. A D gene is named only where the DNA matches it firmly. Not every row has a clone size; where given, it reads once, few, many or a size class.

len	v_gene	abundance	j_gene	d_gene	CDR3aa	CDR3nt
14	TRBV9	-	TRBJ2-7	-	CASSVGLAVYEQYF	TGTGCCAGCAGCGTAGGCCTAGCCGTCTACGAGCAGTACTTC
14	TRBV29-1	-	TRBJ1-1	-	CSAGGQWGGTEAFF	TGCAGCGCGGGGGGGCAGTGGGGCGGCACTGAAGCTTTCTTT
13	TRBV20-1	-	TRBJ2-3	TRBD2	CSAKKAGTDTQYF	TGCAGTGCTAAGAAAGCGGGAACAGATACGCAGTATTTT
13	TRBV18	few	TRBJ2-1	-	CASSPPGRNEQFF	TGTGCCAGCTCACCACCTGGAAGGAATGAGCAGTTCTTC
16	TRBV6-5	few	TRBJ2-7	TRBD2	CASSYSAASGNLEQYF	TGTGCCAGCAGTTATTCTGCGGCTAGCGGGAATCTCGAGCAGTACTTC
16	TRBV12-3/TRBV12-4	-	TRBJ1-4	-	CASSLAGQGRRRKLFF	TGTGCCAGCAGTTTAGCGGGGCAGGGCAGGAGACGAAAACTGTTTTTT
13	TRBV12-3/TRBV12-4	-	TRBJ2-7	TRBD2	CASSRGLVSEQYF	TGTGCCAGCAGCCGGGGACTAGTCTCCGAGCAGTACTTC
16	TRBV29-1	-	TRBJ1-1	TRBD1	CSVEGRGQGMNTEAFF	TGCAGCGTTGAAGGCAGGGGGCAAGGGATGAACACTGAAGCTTTCTTT
11	TRBV20-1	-	TRBJ1-2	-	CSATQGKGYTF	TGCAGTGCTACACAGGGAAAAGGCTACACCTTC
11	TRBV7-2	-	TRBJ2-7	-	CAGSSYHEQYF	TGTGCCGGCAGCTCTTACCACGAGCAGTACTTC
15	TRBV28	-	TRBJ1-2	TRBD1	CVSNRQGVRGYGYTF	TGTGTCAGCAATCGACAGGGGGTACGTGGCTATGGCTACACCTTC
16	TRBV20-1	few	TRBJ2-5	TRBD1	CSARPRDRLPGETQYF	TGCAGTGCTAGGCCCCGGGACAGACTGCCGGGAGAGACCCAGTACTTC
16	TRBV5-1	-	TRBJ2-3	-	CASSSRRQGSTDTQYF	TGCGCCAGCAGCTCCCGCCGGCAGGGAAGCACAGATACGCAGTATTTT
13	TRBV30	once	TRBJ1-6	TRBD1	CAWSETGGSPLHF	TGTGCCTGGAGTGAGACAGGGGGATCACCCCTCCACTTT
15	TRBV7-9	-	TRBJ2-1	TRBD2	CASSLGASGGREQFF	TGTGCCAGCAGCTTAGGAGCTAGCGGGGGGCGTGAGCAGTTCTTC
17	TRBV10-2	-	TRBJ1-2	-	CASSAVGIVEPNYGYTF	TGCGCCAGCAGTGCTGTTGGCATCGTAGAACCTAACTATGGCTACACCTTC
11	TRBV6-2/TRBV6-3	many	TRBJ2-1	-	CASSINTEQFF	TGTGCCAGCAGCATAAATACCGAGCAGTTCTTC
14	TRBV28	many	TRBJ1-1	-	CASSLGGPSTEAFF	TGTGCCAGCAGCCTCGGGGGGCCGAGCACTGAAGCTTTCTTT
11	TRBV7-2	-	TRBJ1-6	-	CASSLEGTLHF	TGTGCCAGCAGCTTAGAGGGGACCCTCCACTTT
14	TRBV3-1	-	TRBJ1-6	-	CASSQDRGPPPLHF	TGTGCCAGCAGCCAAGACAGGGGACCTCCACCCCTCCACTTT
15	TRBV27	-	TRBJ2-7	-	CASSLKGPSAYEQYF	TGTGCCAGCAGTTTAAAGGGGCCCTCCGCCTACGAGCAGTACTTC
12	TRBV7-2	few	TRBJ1-1	-	CATQESSTEAFF	TGTGCCACCCAAGAATCGAGCACTGAAGCTTTCTTT
13	TRBV2	-	TRBJ1-6	-	CASAETENSPLHF	TGTGCCAGCGCCGAGACCGAGAATTCACCCCTCCACTTT
14	TRBV7-3	-	TRBJ2-1	-	CASSLELTYNEQFF	TGTGCCAGCAGCTTAGAACTAACATACAATGAGCAGTTCTTC
15	TRBV16	-	TRBJ1-4	-	CASSQSGVGGEKLFF	TGTGCCAGCAGCCAATCTGGTGTCGGCGGTGAAAAACTGTTTTTT
14	TRBV20-1	-	TRBJ2-5	TRBD1	CSAASDRALGTQYF	TGCAGTGCTGCATCGGACAGGGCTTTGGGGACCCAGTACTTC
14	TRBV7-2	-	TRBJ2-1	-	CASSPPGGHNEQFF	TGTGCCAGCAGCCCCCCGGGCGGACACAATGAGCAGTTCTTC
15	TRBV12-3/TRBV12-4	few	TRBJ1-6	TRBD1	CASSADRDDNSPLHF	TGTGCCAGCAGTGCGGACAGGGACGATAATTCACCCCTCCACTTT
15	TRBV3-1	-	TRBJ2-7	TRBD1	CASSRSDRAPYEQYF	TGTGCCAGCAGCCGATCGGACAGGGCCCCCTACGAGCAGTACTTC
15	TRBV2	-	TRBJ2-7	TRBD2	CASSQMASGVYEQYF	TGTGCCAGCAGCCAAATGGCTAGCGGAGTCTACGAGCAGTACTTC
15	TRBV5-1	many	TRBJ2-5	TRBD2	CASSDAGTSFETQYF	TGCGCCAGCAGCGATGCCGGGACTAGCTTTGAGACCCAGTACTTC
14	TRBV5-1	-	TRBJ2-3	-	CASSVGAFTDTQYF	TGCGCCAGCAGCGTGGGGGCCTTCACAGATACGCAGTATTTT
17	TRBV5-1	-	TRBJ2-1	-	CASSLAKIRRAGNGQFF	TGCGCCAGCAGCTTGGCCAAAATTCGAAGGGCAGGGAATGGGCAGTTCTTC
16	TRBV9	-	TRBJ2-5	-	CASSVATGGPQETQYF	TGTGCCAGCAGCGTAGCTACTGGGGGACCCCAAGAGACCCAGTACTTC
16	TRBV5-1	-	TRBJ2-1	TRBD2	CASSYKSSGRSDEQFF	TGCGCCAGCAGCTACAAGTCTAGCGGGAGGAGCGATGAGCAGTTCTTC
15	TRBV5-1	-	TRBJ1-2	TRBD1	CASSVGTGGFYGYTF	TGCGCCAGCAGCGTCGGGACAGGGGGATTCTATGGCTACACCTTC
14	TRBV28	-	TRBJ2-7	-	CASSSQGFSYEQYF	TGTGCCAGCAGTTCTCAGGGGTTCTCCTACGAGCAGTACTTC
15	TRBV3-1	-	TRBJ2-7	-	CASSPSTAGRGEQYF	TGTGCCAGCAGCCCATCGACGGCGGGGCGAGGGGAGCAGTACTTC
14	TRBV2	-	TRBJ2-1	TRBD2	CASFSGLAENEQFF	TGTGCCAGCTTCTCAGGACTAGCGGAGAATGAGCAGTTCTTC
14	TRBV12-3/TRBV12-4	-	TRBJ1-4	-	CASSFRATNEKLFF	TGTGCCAGCAGTTTCCGTGCAACTAATGAAAAACTGTTTTTT
11	TRBV10-3	few	TRBJ2-3	-	CAAETRDTQYF	TGTGCCGCTGAAACCCGGGATACGCAGTATTTT
15	TRBV20-1	-	TRBJ1-6	-	CSASRAGGINSPLHF	TGCAGTGCCTCAAGGGCGGGGGGCATAAATTCACCCCTCCACTTT
13	TRBV20-1	-	TRBJ1-2	TRBD1	CSASASGGYGYTF	TGCAGTGCTAGTGCTTCAGGGGGCTATGGCTACACCTTC
12	TRBV30	-	TRBJ2-1	TRBD1	CATDRGLNEQFF	TGTGCCACGGACAGGGGTTTGAATGAGCAGTTCTTC
15	TRBV18	many	TRBJ2-1	TRBD2	CASSPGLAGEGEQFF	TGTGCCAGCTCACCGGGACTAGCGGGAGAAGGTGAGCAGTTCTTC